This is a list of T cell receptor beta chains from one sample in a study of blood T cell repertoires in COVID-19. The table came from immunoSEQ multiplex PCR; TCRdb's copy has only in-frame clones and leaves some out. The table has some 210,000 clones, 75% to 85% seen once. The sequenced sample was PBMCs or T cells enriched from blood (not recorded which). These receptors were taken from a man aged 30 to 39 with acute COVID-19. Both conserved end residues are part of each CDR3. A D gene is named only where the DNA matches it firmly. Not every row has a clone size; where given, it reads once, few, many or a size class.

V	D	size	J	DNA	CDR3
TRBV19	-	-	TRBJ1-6	TGTGCCAGTAGTATGGGGGGGGGAGCCGTTACCGTGGCTCCCCTCCACTTT	CASSMGGGAVTVAPLHF
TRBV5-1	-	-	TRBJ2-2	TGCGCCAGCACCCGCACAGGGGAGCTGTTTTTT	CASTRTGELFF
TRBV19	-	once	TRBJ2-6	TGTGCCAGTAGGTCCCAGGGGCTCTCACCTGGGGCCAACGTCCTGACTTTC	CASRSQGLSPGANVLTF
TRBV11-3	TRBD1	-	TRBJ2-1	TGTGCCAGCAGCTTAGATAGCGTGAAAGGACAGGGCCATGTTGAGCAGTTCTTC	CASSLDSVKGQGHVEQFF
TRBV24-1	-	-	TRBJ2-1	TGTGCCACCAGTGATTCGTACAGAAGCTCCTACAATGAGCAGTTCTTC	CATSDSYRSSYNEQFF
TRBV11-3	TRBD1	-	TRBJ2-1	TGTGCCAGCAGCCTACGACAGGGGTACAATGAGCAGTTCTTC	CASSLRQGYNEQFF
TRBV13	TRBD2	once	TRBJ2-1	TGTGCCAGCAGCCTCACTAGCGGGGGGGATGAGCAGTTCTTC	CASSLTSGGDEQFF
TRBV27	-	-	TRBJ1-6	TGTGCCAGCAGTTTATCGACAACACACAATTCACCCCTCCACTTT	CASSLSTTHNSPLHF
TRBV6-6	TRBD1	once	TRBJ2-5	TGTGCCAGCAGTCCTAAAAGACTGGGACAGGGGGCCCCTGAGGGCGAGACCCAGTACTTC	CASSPKRLGQGAPEGETQYF
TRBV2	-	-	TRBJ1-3	TGTGCCAGCACCTCAGGGTATGGGAACACCATATATTTT	CASTSGYGNTIYF
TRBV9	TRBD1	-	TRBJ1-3	TGTGCCAGCAGCTCCGGGACAGTTGGGGGAAACACCATATATTTT	CASSSGTVGGNTIYF
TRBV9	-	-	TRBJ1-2	TGTGCCAGCAGCGTAGCTTGGTCAGGGGACTATGGCTACACCTTC	CASSVAWSGDYGYTF
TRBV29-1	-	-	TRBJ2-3	TGCAGCGTCCCGAGGCAGGGGAGCACAGATACGCAGTATTTT	CSVPRQGSTDTQYF
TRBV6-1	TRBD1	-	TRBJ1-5	TGTGCCAGCAGTGAAGGGACAGGGGGTTTTCAGCCCCAGCATTTT	CASSEGTGGFQPQHF
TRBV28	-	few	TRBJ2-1	TGTGCCAGCAGCCCAGCTTGGGGAATCCGGGGGAATGAGCAGTTCTTC	CASSPAWGIRGNEQFF
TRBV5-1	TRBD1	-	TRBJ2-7	TGCGCCAGCAGCCTAGGACAGGGGGGCGAGCAGTACTTC	CASSLGQGGEQYF
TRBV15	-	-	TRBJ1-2	TGTGCCACCAGCAGACAGGGGTATCAGGGCTACACCTTC	CATSRQGYQGYTF
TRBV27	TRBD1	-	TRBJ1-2	TGTGCCAGCAGTCCGAGACAGGGGAGCTATGGCTACACCTTC	CASSPRQGSYGYTF
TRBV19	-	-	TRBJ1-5	TGTGCCAGTAGTTCCTCTACAGAATATCAGCCCCAGCATTTT	CASSSSTEYQPQHF